This T cell receptor (beta chain) came from a study of metastatic and nonmetastatic thyroid tumors. This clone was counted ten times or more. From the PCR reads, TCRdb re-called clones with MiXCR. There are more than 85,000 clones in the sample; around 9.1% occur only once, and roughly 9% lies in the top ten. Germline assignment: CDR1 LGHDT and CDR2 YNNKEL (reference sequence). CDR3 length: 15 residues. Germline trimming cut 6 bases from V and 6 bases from J; bases unmatched to any gene: 8. Patients underwent thyroid surgery, and none had received any treatment before it. The TCR comes from a female donor with papillary thyroid cancer or a benign thyroid nodule (not recorded which). Some clones in this sample may be carry-over from other donors' samples. The chain uses TRBV3-1 and TRBJ1-4; 9 bases line up with TRBD1. Material for sequencing was blood. The CDR3 DNA reads as TGTGCCAGCAGTCCCCGACAGGGGGGGGATGAAAAACTGTTTTTT. Its translation is CASSPRQGGDEKLFF.